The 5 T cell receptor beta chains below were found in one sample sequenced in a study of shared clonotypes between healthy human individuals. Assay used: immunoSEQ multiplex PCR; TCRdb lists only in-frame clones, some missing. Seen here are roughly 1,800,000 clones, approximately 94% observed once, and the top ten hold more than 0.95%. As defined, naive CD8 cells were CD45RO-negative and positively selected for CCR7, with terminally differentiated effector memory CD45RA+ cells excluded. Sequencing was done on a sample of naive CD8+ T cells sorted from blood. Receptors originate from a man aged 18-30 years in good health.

In DNA form, the CDR3 reads TGTGCCAGCAGCGACGGTATTTGGACCCAGTACTTC. The encoded protein is CASSDGIWTQYF. V and J are TRBV9 and TRBJ2-5; D remains unclear. Trimming left V 3 bases short and J 7 bases short, with 10 bases between. Germline V gives CDR1 SGDLS, CDR2 YYNGEE. This CDR3 spans 12 amino acids. Together with reference TRBV9 and TRBJ2-5, the CDR3 gives the full variable domain: DSGVTQTPKHLITATGQRVTLRCSPRSGDLSVYWYQQSLDQGLQFLIQYYNGEERAKGNILERFSAQQFPDLHSELNLSSLELGDSALYFCASSDGIWTQYFGPGTRLLVL.

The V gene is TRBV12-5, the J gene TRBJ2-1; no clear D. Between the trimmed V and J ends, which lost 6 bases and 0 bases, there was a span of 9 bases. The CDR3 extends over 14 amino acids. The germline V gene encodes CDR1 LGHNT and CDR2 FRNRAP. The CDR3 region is CASGLAASYNEQFF. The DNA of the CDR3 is TGTGCTAGTGGATTAGCAGCCTCCTACAATGAGCAGTTCTTC.

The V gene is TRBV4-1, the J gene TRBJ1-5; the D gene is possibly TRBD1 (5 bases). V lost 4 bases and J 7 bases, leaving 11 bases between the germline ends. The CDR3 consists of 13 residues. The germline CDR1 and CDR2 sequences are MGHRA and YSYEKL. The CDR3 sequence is CASSRAQGQPQHF. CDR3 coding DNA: TGCGCCAGCAGCCGGGCCCAGGGACAGCCCCAGCATTTT.

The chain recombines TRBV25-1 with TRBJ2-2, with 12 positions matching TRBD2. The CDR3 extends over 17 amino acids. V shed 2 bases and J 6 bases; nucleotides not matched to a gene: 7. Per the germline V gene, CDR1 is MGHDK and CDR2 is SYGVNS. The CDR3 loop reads CASSEGLAGGLAGELFF. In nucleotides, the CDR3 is TGTGCCAGCAGTGAAGGGCTAGCGGGGGGGTTAGCCGGGGAGCTGTTTTTT.

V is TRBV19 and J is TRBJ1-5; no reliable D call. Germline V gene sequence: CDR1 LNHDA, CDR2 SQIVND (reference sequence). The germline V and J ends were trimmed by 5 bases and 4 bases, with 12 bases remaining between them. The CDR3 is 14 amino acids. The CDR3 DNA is TGTGCCAGTAGTGGGTGGCAGCTTAATCAGCCCCAGCATTTT. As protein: CASSGWQLNQPQHF.